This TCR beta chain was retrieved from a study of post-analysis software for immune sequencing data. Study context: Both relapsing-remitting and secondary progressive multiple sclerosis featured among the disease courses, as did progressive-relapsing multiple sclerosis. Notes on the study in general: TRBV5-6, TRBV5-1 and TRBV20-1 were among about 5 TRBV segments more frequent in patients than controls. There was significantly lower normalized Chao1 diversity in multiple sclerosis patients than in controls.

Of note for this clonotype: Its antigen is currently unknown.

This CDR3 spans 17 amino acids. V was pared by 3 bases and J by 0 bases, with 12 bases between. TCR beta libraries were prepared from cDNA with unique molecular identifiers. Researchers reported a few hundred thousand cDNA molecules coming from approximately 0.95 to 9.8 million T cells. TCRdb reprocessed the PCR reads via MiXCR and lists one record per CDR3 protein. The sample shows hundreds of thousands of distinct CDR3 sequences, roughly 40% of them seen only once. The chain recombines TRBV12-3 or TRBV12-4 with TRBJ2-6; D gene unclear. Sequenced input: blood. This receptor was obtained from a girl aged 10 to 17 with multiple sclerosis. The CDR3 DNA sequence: TGTGCCAGCAGTTTCGGGCGTCCCCGCTCTGGGGCCAACGTCCTGACTTTC. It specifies CASSFGRPRSGANVLTF.